This T cell receptor (beta chain) was identified in a study of shared clonotypes between healthy human individuals. Study observations and caveats: The study sampled only blood, and tissue repertoires likely differ.

Naive CD8 cells lacked CD45RO and underwent positive selection for CCR7, leaving out terminally differentiated effector memory CD45RA+ cells. Replicate PCRs from sorted subsets contained roughly 200 ng DNA, which is roughly 30,000 T cell genomes. Generated by immunoSEQ multiplex PCR, the TCRdb table keeps only in-frame clones and is missing some. The sample shows under 2,000,000 clones, approximately 94% of them seen only once. This CDR3 comprises 14 residues. Trimming took 1 base from V and 6 from J, leaving 11 bases between them. From germline, CDR1 is SGHTS and CDR2 YDEGEE. Concerning this clone: The antigen remains undetermined.

The rearrangement uses TRBV5-8 and TRBJ1-5; D is unresolved. This receptor was identified in a man aged 18 to 30 in good health. The sequenced sample was naive CD8+ T cells sorted from blood. CDR3 amino acids: CASSLMAFGQPQHF. CDR3 bases: TGTGCCAGCAGCTTGATGGCATTCGGTCAGCCCCAGCATTTT.